This T cell receptor beta chain was sequenced for a study of T cell changes during pregnancy in multiple sclerosis. The V end was cut by 6 bases, the J end by 7 bases, with 16 bases between. This CDR3 is 14 amino acids long. Germline CDR1 reads LNHDA; CDR2 reads SQIVND (reference sequence). Using immunoSEQ multiplex PCR, the repertoire was profiled, and TCRdb retains in-frame clones only, with some absent. The sample yields over 35,000 clones, approximately 90% seen once. Specimen: CD4+ T cells from peripheral blood mononuclear cells, collected in the first trimester of pregnancy. V gene TRBV19 combines with J gene TRBJ2-1, with D unclear. The TCR comes from a female donor with multiple sclerosis, enrolled in a pregnancy study. CDR3 amino acids: CASSRRGVGNEQFF. For the CDR3, the DNA is TGTGCCAGTAGCCGCCGAGGTGTCGGGAATGAGCAGTTCTTC.